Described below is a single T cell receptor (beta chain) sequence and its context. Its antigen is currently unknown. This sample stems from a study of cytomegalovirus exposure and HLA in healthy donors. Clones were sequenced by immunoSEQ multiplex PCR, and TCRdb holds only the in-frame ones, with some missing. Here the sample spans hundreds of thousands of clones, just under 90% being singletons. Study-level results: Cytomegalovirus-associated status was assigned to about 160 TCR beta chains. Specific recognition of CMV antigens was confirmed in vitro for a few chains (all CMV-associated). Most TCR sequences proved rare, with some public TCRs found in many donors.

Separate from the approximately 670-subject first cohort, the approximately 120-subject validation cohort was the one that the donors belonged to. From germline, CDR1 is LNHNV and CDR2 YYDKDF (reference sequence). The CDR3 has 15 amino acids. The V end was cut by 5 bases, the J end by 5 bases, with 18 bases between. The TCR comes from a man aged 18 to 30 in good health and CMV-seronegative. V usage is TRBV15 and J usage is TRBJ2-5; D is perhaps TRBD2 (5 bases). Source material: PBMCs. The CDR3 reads CATSVQIGVKETQYF. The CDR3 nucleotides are TGTGCCACCAGCGTACAAATCGGGGTAAAGGAGACCCAGTACTTC.